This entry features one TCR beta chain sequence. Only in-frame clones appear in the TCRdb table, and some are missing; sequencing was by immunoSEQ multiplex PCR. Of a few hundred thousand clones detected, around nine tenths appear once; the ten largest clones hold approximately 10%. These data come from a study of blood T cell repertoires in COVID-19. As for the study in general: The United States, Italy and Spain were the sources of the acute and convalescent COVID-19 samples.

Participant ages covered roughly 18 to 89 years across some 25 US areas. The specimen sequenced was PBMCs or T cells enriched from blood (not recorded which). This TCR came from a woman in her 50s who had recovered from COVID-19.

In nucleotides, the CDR3 is TGCGCCAGCAGCTTTGGACAGGGTGATGGCTACACCTTC. Amino acid sequence: CASSFGQGDGYTF. V usage is TRBV5-1 and J usage is TRBJ1-2; TRBD1 agrees at 8 bases. This CDR3 has 13 residues. Trimming removed 2 bases from V and 6 bases from J; junction bases left unmatched: 3. Germline-derived CDR1 and CDR2 are SGHRS and YFSETQ.